The 14 T cell receptor beta chains in this list originate from one sample, sequenced in a study of T cells in tumors after PD-1 blockade. Generated by immunoSEQ multiplex PCR, the TCRdb table keeps only in-frame clones and is missing some. The profile shows about 63,000 clones, roughly 70% of them singletons. The material was PBMCs, obtained after anti-PD-1 treatment. The origin of the receptors is a human donor with basal cell carcinoma.

This chain joins TRBV7-2 and TRBJ2-1, with D possibly being TRBD2 (6 bases). Trimming removed 4 bases from V and 6 bases from J, with 10 bases in between. Per germline, CDR1 SGHTA and CDR2 FQGNSA. This CDR3 has 13 residues. CDR3 amino acids: CASSWTRGNEQFF. The CDR3 DNA follows: TGTGCCAGCAGCTGGACGCGGGGCAATGAGCAGTTCTTC.

The chain joins TRBV19 to TRBJ2-1, with D tentatively TRBD2 (6 bases). The V gene's germline CDR1 is LNHDA and CDR2 SQIVND (reference sequence). The ends were cut back, 6 bases at V and 9 bases at J, with 18 bases in the middle. The length of the CDR3 is 14 residues. Written as DNA, the CDR3 is TGTGCCAGTAGCCGGGACTTTACTGGGACTGAGCAGTTCTTC. It specifies CASSRDFTGTEQFF.

This clone was picked up a small number of times. The chain joins TRBV28 to TRBJ2-7, with 7 nucleotides matching TRBD1. The CDR3 extends over 13 amino acids. The germline gives CDR1 MDHEN, CDR2 SYDVKM. The trim removed 6 bases at V and 4 bases at J, leaving 6 bases unmatched. The CDR3 region is CASSLPGQYEQYF. As DNA, the CDR3 is TGTGCCAGCAGCCTACCGGGACAGTACGAGCAGTACTTC.

This rearrangement joins TRBV7-9 to TRBJ2-7; D gene ambiguous. Trimming took off 2 bases at V and 0 bases at J, with 5 bases between the two ends. This CDR3 spans 13 amino acids. Germline CDR1 is SEHNR and CDR2 is FQNEAQ (reference sequence). The CDR3 nucleotides read TGTGCCAGCAGCTTAACCAACTCCTACGAGCAGTACTTC. Its translation is CASSLTNSYEQYF.

The chain has TRBV4-1 and TRBJ2-6; 10 bases fit TRBD2. CDR3 length: 19 amino acids. Germline V gives CDR1 MGHRA, CDR2 YSYEKL. After removal of 1 base from V and 4 bases from J, the junction contained 10 bases not matched to a gene. The CDR3 sequence: CASSQGGVAGGRGANVLTF. CDR3 nucleotide sequence: TGCGCCAGCAGCCAAGGAGGGGTAGCGGGGGGCAGAGGGGCCAACGTCCTGACTTTC.

The V call is TRBV5-5, the J call TRBJ2-6; TRBD1 agrees at 10 bases. The germline gives CDR1 SGHKS, CDR2 YYEKEE (reference sequence). J lost 0 bases, V lost 6 bases, and 6 bases had no gene match. The CDR3 is 17 residues long. DNA for the CDR3: TGTGCCAGCACCAGACAGGGGGCAAGCTCTGGGGCCAACGTCCTGACTTTC. It specifies CASTRQGASSGANVLTF.

The V and J genes are TRBV6-5 and TRBJ2-7; 10 nucleotides match TRBD1. V dropped 6 bases and J dropped 1; count of bases not matched to a gene: 6. CDR3 length: 15 residues. Germline V gives CDR1 MNHEY, CDR2 SVGAGI. In DNA form, the CDR3 reads TGTGCCAGCAGGCTCGGACAGGGGGTTTCCTACGAGCAGTACTTC. It specifies CASRLGQGVSYEQYF.

This clone was counted a single time. The CDR3 nucleotides are TGTGCCAGCAGCTTAGGGGGGGAAAATGAGCAGTTCTTC. Protein product: CASSLGGENEQFF. The chain couples TRBV7-6 to TRBJ2-1; possibly TRBD2 for D (6 bases). Germline V lookup: CDR1 SGHVS, CDR2 FNYEAQ. CDR3 length equals 13 residues. Trimming pared 1 base from V and 7 bases from J, leaving 8 bases between.

The J gene is TRBJ1-2, the V gene TRBV5-1, with 8 positions matching TRBD1. Germline assignment: CDR1 SGHRS and CDR2 YFSETQ. The CDR3 is 16 residues long. V was clipped by 4 bases and J by 2 bases; unmatched bases: 10. The CDR3 sequence is CASSPGQAQRNYGYTF. DNA of the CDR3: TGCGCCAGCAGCCCGGGACAGGCTCAGAGAAACTATGGCTACACCTTC.

This chain links TRBV12-3 or TRBV12-4 with TRBJ2-3; no clear D gene. CDR3 length equals 13 residues. Trimming left V 3 bases short and J 3 bases short, with 7 bases between. The CDR3 protein is CASSFGPTDTQYF. In nucleotides, the CDR3 is TGTGCCAGCAGTTTCGGGCCTACAGATACGCAGTATTTT.

This chain links TRBV7-9 with TRBJ2-3, with 9 bases aligning to TRBD1. This CDR3 has 16 residues. J lost 3 bases, V lost 2 bases, and 6 bases had no gene match. Germline assignment: CDR1 SEHNR and CDR2 FQNEAQ (reference sequence). This CDR3 is CASSLTGTGLTDTQYF. The CDR3 DNA sequence: TGTGCCAGCAGCTTAACCGGGACAGGGCTGACAGATACGCAGTATTTT.

The chain is built from TRBV5-6 and TRBJ2-5; 10 positions agree with TRBD2. The J segment lost 1 base and the V segment lost 4 bases, leaving 7 bases of the junction unmatched. In germline, CDR1 is SGHDT, CDR2 YYEEEE. This CDR3 is built from 16 residues. CDR3 in amino acids: CASSVKGLASQETQYF. The DNA for the CDR3 is TGTGCCAGCAGCGTTAAGGGACTAGCGTCCCAAGAGACCCAGTACTTC.

This sequence joins TRBV3-1 (or the pseudogene TRBV3-2) and TRBJ2-7; 8 nucleotides agree with TRBD1. Trimming cost V 4 bases and J 7 bases; bases outside gene matches: 6. The CDR3 runs to 13 residues. Germline CDR1 LGHDT, CDR2 YNNKEL (reference sequence). CDR3 nucleotide sequence: TGTGCCAGCAGCCGACAGGGGACGGGGGAGCAGTACTTC. Its translation is CASSRQGTGEQYF.

This chain uses TRBV19 with TRBJ2-5, with 11 bases that match TRBD1. The V gene's germline CDR1 is LNHDA and CDR2 SQIVND (reference sequence). CDR3 length equals 15 residues. J lost 2 bases, V lost 5 bases, and 4 bases had no gene match. CDR3 sequence (DNA): TGTGCCAGTAGTTGGACAGGGGGCGTACAAGAGACCCAGTACTTC. Its protein product is CASSWTGGVQETQYF.